Below are 16 T cell receptor beta chains sequenced from a single sample in a study of blood T cell repertoires in COVID-19. TCRdb's table, derived via immunoSEQ multiplex PCR, lists solely in-frame clones and lacks some. Among tens of thousands of clones listed, around 87% were seen once. The sequenced sample was peripheral blood. These receptors came from a human donor in a cohort sampled during active COVID-19.

This chain joins TRBV2 and TRBJ2-1; no firm D call. Germline assignment: CDR1 SNHLY and CDR2 FYNNEI. Trimming left V 8 bases short and J 8 bases short, with 10 bases between. The CDR3 runs 11 residues. The CDR3 region has the DNA TGTGCCAGCGGCGACTCAGATGAGCAGTTCTTC. Its protein is CASGDSDEQFF. Complete variable domain (other parts from reference TRBV2 and TRBJ2-1): EPEVTQTPSHQVTQMGQEVILRCVPISNHLYFYWYRQILGQKVEFLVSFYNNEISEKSEIFDDQFSVERPDGSNFTLKIRSTKLEDSAMYFCASGDSDEQFFGPGTRLTVL.

The V gene is TRBV10-2, the J gene TRBJ2-7, with 7 bases fitting TRBD2. This CDR3 contains 13 residues. V shed 2 bases and J 6 bases; nucleotides not matched to a gene: 4. Germline assignment: CDR1 WSHSY and CDR2 SAAADI. The CDR3: CASSEMTSFEQYF. CDR3 DNA: TGCGCCAGCAGTGAGATGACTAGCTTCGAGCAGTACTTC.

This clone has a handful of counts. V gene TRBV28 combines with J gene TRBJ1-5; D is unresolved. Germline CDR1 and CDR2: MDHEN and SYDVKM. This CDR3 spans 15 amino acids. V lost 6 bases and J 0 bases, leaving 12 bases between the germline ends. CDR3 protein: CASSLPGSSNQPQHF. CDR3 in DNA: TGTGCCAGCAGCCTGCCGGGGAGTAGCAATCAGCCCCAGCATTTT.

This clone was seen a handful of times. The V call is TRBV7-8, the J call TRBJ2-7, with D uncertain. Germline loops: CDR1 SGHVS, CDR2 FQNEAQ. Trimming stripped 5 bases from V and 2 bases from J, with 7 bases between. There are 12 residues in the CDR3. The CDR3 spells CASSPTAYEQYF. The DNA for the CDR3 is TGTGCCAGCAGCCCAACAGCCTACGAGCAGTACTTC.

V usage is TRBV27 and J usage is TRBJ2-1, with D unclear. Germline CDR1 is MNHEY and CDR2 is SMNVEV (reference sequence). V was shortened by 6 bases and J by 7 bases, with 10 bases between the two germline ends. CDR3 size: 12 residues. CDR3 in DNA: TGTGCCAGCAGCCGTAGCAGAAATGAGCAGTTCTTC. It is translated as CASSRSRNEQFF.

The chain links TRBV7-6 to TRBJ2-7, with D unclear. V shed 4 bases and J shed 0 bases, with 7 bases lying between them. The germline V gene encodes CDR1 SGHVS and CDR2 FNYEAQ. This CDR3 has 13 amino acids. The CDR3 DNA follows: TGTGCCAGCAGCTCCGCCGGCTCCTACGAGCAGTACTTC. Encoded protein: CASSSAGSYEQYF.

This chain's CDR3 is CASSFTGTWSNEQFF. The CDR3 DNA is TGTGCCAGCAGCTTTACCGGGACTTGGAGCAATGAGCAGTTCTTC. The genes are TRBV5-6 and TRBJ2-1, with D tentatively TRBD2 (6 bases). The CDR3 has 15 residues. Trimming stripped 2 bases from V and 6 bases from J, with 15 bases between. Germline values: CDR1 SGHDT, CDR2 YYEEEE.

This chain links TRBV7-3 with TRBJ2-1, with 11 bases aligning to TRBD2. CDR1 and CDR2 from the germline V gene are SGHTA and FQGTGA. The CDR3 is 18 amino acids. The junction had 18 bases not matched to a gene; V was cut back by 5 bases and J by 9 bases. For the CDR3, the DNA is TGTGCCAGCAGCGAAGGGGGTAGTACTAGCGGGAGTGGCGCTGAGCAGTTCTTC. This encodes CASSEGGSTSGSGAEQFF.

The chain links TRBV7-8 to TRBJ2-5; the match to TRBD2 covers 10 bases. Germline V gene sequence: CDR1 SGHVS, CDR2 FQNEAQ. The V segment lost 5 bases and the J segment 1 base; nucleotides outside the gene matches: 7. This CDR3 has 16 residues. The CDR3 region has the DNA TGTGCCAGCAGCCCGGCTATAGCGGGAGGCCAAGAGACCCAGTACTTC. It encodes CASSPAIAGGQETQYF.

The rearrangement uses TRBV6-2 or TRBV6-3 and TRBJ2-1; 8 positions agree with TRBD2. CDR1 MNHEY and CDR2 SVGEGT come from the germline V gene. This CDR3 region has 15 residues. The J segment lost 6 bases and the V segment lost 2 bases, leaving 6 bases of the junction unmatched. CDR3 amino acids: CASSYPAGARNEQFF. The CDR3 nucleotides read TGTGCCAGCAGTTACCCAGCGGGAGCGCGCAATGAGCAGTTCTTC.

This clone rates as large (0.1 to 1%). The chain uses TRBV7-9 and TRBJ2-1, with TRBD2 matching over 14 bases. There are 17 residues in the CDR3. Unmatched junction bases numbered 8, after V lost 5 bases and J lost 5 bases. Germline V gene lookup returns CDR1 SEHNR and CDR2 FQNEAQ (reference sequence). The CDR3 sequence: CASSPRRLAGGNNEQFF. CDR3 coding DNA: TGTGCCAGCAGCCCTCGTCGACTAGCGGGAGGGAACAATGAGCAGTTCTTC.

This clone was seen a few times. The chain uses TRBV14 and TRBJ2-7, with D possibly matching TRBD2 (6 bases). Germline V gene lookup returns CDR1 SGHDN and CDR2 FVKESK. Trimming took off 2 bases at V and 3 bases at J, with 11 bases between the two ends. CDR3 length equals 14 residues. In nucleotides, the CDR3 is TGTGCCAGCAGCCAAAGCTTGGGGGGCTACGAGCAGTACTTC. Translated: CASSQSLGGYEQYF.

CDR3 amino acids: CASSAQGGSGNTIYF. The CDR3 DNA follows: TGTGCCAGCAGCGCCCAAGGGGGCTCTGGAAACACCATATATTTT. The rearrangement links TRBV9 to TRBJ1-3, with D perhaps TRBD1 (6 bases). Germline-derived CDR1 and CDR2 are SGDLS and YYNGEE. The CDR3 totals 15 residues. Trimming removed 3 bases from V and 0 bases from J, with 10 bases in between.

A remark on this clone: This specimen includes other DNA sequences encoding the same CDR3. CDR3 DNA sequence: TGTGCCAGCAGGCCAGGGTTTGGGGAACAGTACTTC. Residues: CASRPGFGEQYF. This chain joins TRBV12-3 or TRBV12-4 and TRBJ2-7; possible D gene TRBD1, 5 bases. Trimming stripped 6 bases from V and 10 bases from J, with 16 bases between. This CDR3 spans 12 amino acids.

V usage is TRBV7-3 and J usage is TRBJ2-2; TRBD2 aligns across 10 bases. Germline V gives CDR1 SGHTA, CDR2 FQGTGA. CDR3 length equals 18 residues. Losses at the gene ends were 5 bases for V and 1 base for J; bases not matched to a gene: 10. The CDR3 coding sequence is TGTGCCAGCAGCCTGGGCGGGAGGACTAGCGGGAACACCGGGGAGCTGTTTTTT. Its translation is CASSLGGRTSGNTGELFF.

The CDR3 reads CATSDLPGLETQYF. The CDR3 coding sequence is TGTGCCACCAGTGATTTGCCAGGGTTGGAGACCCAGTACTTC. The chain couples TRBV24-1 to TRBJ2-5, with a tentative D call TRBD1 (5 bases). The CDR3 is 14 residues long. Trimming stripped 0 bases from V and 5 bases from J, with 9 bases between. Per germline, CDR1 KGHDR and CDR2 SFDVKD.